This record covers a single TCR beta chain. Its specificity is unknown. PCR amplification relied on 60 Vbeta primers (plus 13 Jbeta primers). Sequencing was performed with immunoSEQ multiplex PCR; in TCRdb, only in-frame clones are kept and a portion is missing. The sample has tens of thousands of clones, 86% seen once; the top ten hold over 8.5%. The V segment lost 4 bases and the J segment 8 bases; nucleotides outside the gene matches: 13. The CDR3 length is 15 residues. Germline-derived CDR1 and CDR2 are SGHRS and YFSETQ. The data belong to a study of cytomegalovirus exposure and HLA in healthy donors. Study details: The study placed approximately 81% of its approximately 360 genotyped donors in the Caucasian-associated ancestry cluster.

Overall study results and limits: The authors later linked a missense DCLRE1C variant to TCR beta V- and J-gene trimming.

This TCR was sampled from a man aged 25 to 40 in good health and CMV-seropositive. The sample consisted of PBMCs. J is TRBJ2-3 and V is TRBV5-1; 7 positions agree with TRBD2. Here the CDR3 reads CASSQLASPPLTQYF. The CDR3 DNA follows: TGCGCCAGCAGCCAACTAGCGTCCCCCCCACTTACGCAGTATTTT.